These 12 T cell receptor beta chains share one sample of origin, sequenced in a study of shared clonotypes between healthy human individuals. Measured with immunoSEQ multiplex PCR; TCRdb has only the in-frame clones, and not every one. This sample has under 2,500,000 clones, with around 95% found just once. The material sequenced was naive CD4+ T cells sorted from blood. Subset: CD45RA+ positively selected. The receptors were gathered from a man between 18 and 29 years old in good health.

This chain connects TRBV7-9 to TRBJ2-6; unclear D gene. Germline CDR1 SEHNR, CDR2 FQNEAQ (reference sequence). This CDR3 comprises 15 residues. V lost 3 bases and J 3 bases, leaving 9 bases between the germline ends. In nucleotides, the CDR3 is TGTGCCAGCAGCTTGGAGAGCCTTGGGGCCAACGTCCTGACTTTC. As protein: CASSLESLGANVLTF.

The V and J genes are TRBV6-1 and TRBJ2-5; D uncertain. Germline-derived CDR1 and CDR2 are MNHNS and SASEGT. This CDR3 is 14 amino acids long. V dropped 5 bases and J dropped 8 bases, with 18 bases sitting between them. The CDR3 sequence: CASSQDGDMSTQYF. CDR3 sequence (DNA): TGTGCCAGCAGTCAGGACGGCGATATGAGTACCCAGTACTTC.

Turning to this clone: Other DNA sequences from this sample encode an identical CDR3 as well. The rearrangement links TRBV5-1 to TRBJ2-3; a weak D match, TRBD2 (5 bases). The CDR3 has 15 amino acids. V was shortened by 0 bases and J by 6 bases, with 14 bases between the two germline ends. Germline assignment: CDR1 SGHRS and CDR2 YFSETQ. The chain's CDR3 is CASSLGLPGTDTQYF. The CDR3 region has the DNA TGCGCCAGCAGCTTGGGGCTGCCGGGAACGGATACGCAGTATTTT.

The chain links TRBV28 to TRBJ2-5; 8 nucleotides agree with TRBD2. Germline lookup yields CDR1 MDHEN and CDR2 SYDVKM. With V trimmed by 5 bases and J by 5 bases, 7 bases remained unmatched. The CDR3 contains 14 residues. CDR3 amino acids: CASSRSGGKETQYF. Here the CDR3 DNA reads TGTGCCAGCAGTCGATCGGGGGGGAAGGAGACCCAGTACTTC.

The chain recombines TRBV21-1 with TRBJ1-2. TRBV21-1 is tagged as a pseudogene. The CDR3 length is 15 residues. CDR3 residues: CASSKGNNPAAGYTF. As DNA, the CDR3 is TGTGCCAGCAGCAAAGGTAACAACCCTGCGGCTGGCTACACCTTC.

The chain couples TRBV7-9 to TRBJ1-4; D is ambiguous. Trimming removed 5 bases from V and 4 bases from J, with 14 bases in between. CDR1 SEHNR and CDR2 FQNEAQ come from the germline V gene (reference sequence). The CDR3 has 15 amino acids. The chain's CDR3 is CASSGGERGNEKLFF. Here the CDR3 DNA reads TGTGCCAGCAGCGGTGGAGAGCGGGGTAATGAAAAACTGTTTTTT.

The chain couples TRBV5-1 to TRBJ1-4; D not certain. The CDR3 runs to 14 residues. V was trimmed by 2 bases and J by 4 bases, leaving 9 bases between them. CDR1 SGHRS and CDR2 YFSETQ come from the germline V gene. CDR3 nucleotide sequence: TGCGCCAGCAGCTTCCTGAACCTTAATGAAAAACTGTTTTTT. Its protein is CASSFLNLNEKLFF.

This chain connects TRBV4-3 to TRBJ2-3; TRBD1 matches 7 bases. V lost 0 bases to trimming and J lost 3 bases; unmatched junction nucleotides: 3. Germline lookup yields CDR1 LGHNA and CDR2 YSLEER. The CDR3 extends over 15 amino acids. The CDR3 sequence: CASSQDGTETDTQYF. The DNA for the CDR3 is TGCGCCAGCAGCCAAGATGGGACAGAAACAGATACGCAGTATTTT.

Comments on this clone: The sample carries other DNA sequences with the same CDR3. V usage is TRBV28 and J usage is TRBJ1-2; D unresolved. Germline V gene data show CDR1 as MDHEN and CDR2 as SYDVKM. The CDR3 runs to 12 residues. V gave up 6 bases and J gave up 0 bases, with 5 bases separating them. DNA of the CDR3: TGTGCCAGCAGGCCGTCTAACTATGGCTACACCTTC. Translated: CASRPSNYGYTF.

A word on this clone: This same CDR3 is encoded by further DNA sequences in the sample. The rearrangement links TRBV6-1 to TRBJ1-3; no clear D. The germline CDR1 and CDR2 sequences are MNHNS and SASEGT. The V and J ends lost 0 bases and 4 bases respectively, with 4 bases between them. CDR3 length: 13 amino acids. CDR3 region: CASSEAEGNTIYF. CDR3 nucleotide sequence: TGTGCCAGCAGTGAAGCGGAGGGAAACACCATATATTTT.

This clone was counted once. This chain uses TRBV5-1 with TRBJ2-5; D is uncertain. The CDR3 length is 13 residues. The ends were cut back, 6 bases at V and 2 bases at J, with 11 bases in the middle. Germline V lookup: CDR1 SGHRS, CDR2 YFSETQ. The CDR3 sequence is CASNSGRQETQYF. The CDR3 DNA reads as TGCGCCAGCAACTCGGGCAGGCAAGAGACCCAGTACTTC.

The CDR3 is CAWSFGDGYTF. The CDR3 bases are TGTGCCTGGAGTTTTGGAGATGGCTACACCTTC. V gene TRBV30 combines with J gene TRBJ1-2, with D uncertain. CDR1 is GTSNPN, CDR2 SVGIG, per germline (reference sequence). Trimming left V 2 bases short and J 6 bases short, with 7 bases between. This CDR3 spans 11 amino acids.